Listed below are T cell receptor beta chains from one sample, sequenced in a study of Graves' ophthalmopathy and Graves' hyperthyroidism. From the multiplex PCR reads, TCRdb called clonotypes with MiXCR, one entry per CDR3 protein. There are roughly 230,000 distinct CDR3 sequences in the sample; around a fifth occur only once, and roughly 45% lies in the top ten. The specimen was peripheral blood. These receptors originate from a woman aged 45-60 years with Graves' ophthalmopathy. Each CDR3 is given with its conserved first and last residue. A D gene is named only where the DNA matches it firmly. Some rows have no size entry. The others give once, few or many, or a class for an expanded clone.

TGCGCCAGCAGTGAGTCCGGACTGCTCGGGGATTCACCCCTCCACTTT	CASSESGLLGDSPLHF	many	TRBJ1-6	TRBV10-1	16	.
TGTGCCAGCAGCTTATTCAGCGAGAATGAGCAGTTCTTC	CASSLFSENEQFF	many	TRBJ2-1	TRBV7-2	13	.
TGTGCCATCAGCCCCTTCTCGGGGGAGCTGTTTTTT	CAISPFSGELFF	many	TRBJ2-2	TRBV10-3	12	.
TGCAGCGTGCCGGACAGGGGTTTTGGTGGCTACACCTTC	CSVPDRGFGGYTF	many	TRBJ1-2	TRBV29-1	13	TRBD1
TGCAGCGTTGTGGGGGGAGACGGAAACACCATATATTTT	CSVVGGDGNTIYF	many	TRBJ1-3	TRBV29-1	13	.
TGTGCCAGCAGTTCCGGGACTAGCTCCATGGACGAGCAGTACTTC	CASSSGTSSMDEQYF	few	TRBJ2-7	TRBV6-5	15	TRBD2
TGCAGTGCATTGCCCCCATGGGGGGGCGAAACTGAAGCTTTCTTT	CSALPPWGGETEAFF	many	TRBJ1-1	TRBV20-1	15	.
TGCAGCGTTGAAGGCCGAACCTACGAGCAGTACTTC	CSVEGRTYEQYF	many	TRBJ2-7	TRBV29-1	12	.
TGTGCCAGCAGTTCATCCCTCATCTTTATCGAGCAGTACTTC	CASSSSLIFIEQYF	.	TRBJ2-7	TRBV12-3/TRBV12-4	14	.
TGCGCCAGCAGCCAAGATCCAGGGGGCATGTACGAGCAGTACTTC	CASSQDPGGMYEQYF	many	TRBJ2-7	TRBV4-1	15	TRBD1
TGTGCCAGTAGTATTGTAGGCGGCCGAGGAATGACTGAAGCTTTCTTT	CASSIVGGRGMTEAFF	many	TRBJ1-1	TRBV19	16	.
TGTGCCAGCAGTGAACTAGTCCGGGAGACCCAGTACTTC	CASSELVRETQYF	few	TRBJ2-5	TRBV6-1	13	.
TGTGCCAGCAGTTTAAGGAACACTGAAGCTTTCTTT	CASSLRNTEAFF	many	TRBJ1-1	TRBV12-3/TRBV12-4	12	.
TGTGCCAGCAGTTTAGGGGGACTAGCGGGAGCGGGGAGACACGAGCAGTACTTC	CASSLGGLAGAGRHEQYF	many	TRBJ2-7	TRBV28	18	TRBD2
TGCGCCAGCAGCTCAAGGACGGGAACGGAGGTTCAGTACTTC	CASSSRTGTEVQYF	.	TRBJ2-4	TRBV5-1	14	.
TGCAGTGCTCGGGACGGTGGGCGGACCCAGTACTTC	CSARDGGRTQYF	many	TRBJ2-5	TRBV20-1	12	.
TGTGCCAGCAGTTACTCGACATGGACGAACAGGGGGCCCGGGGAGCTGTTTTTT	CASSYSTWTNRGPGELFF	many	TRBJ2-2	TRBV6-7	18	TRBD1
TGTGCCAGCCGGGACAGCGGAGACTCCTATAATTCACCCCTCCACTTT	CASRDSGDSYNSPLHF	few	TRBJ1-6	TRBV6-2/TRBV6-3	16	TRBD1
TGTGCCAGCAGTTTAGCAGCCGGGCCTCTGAACACTGAAGCTTTCTTT	CASSLAAGPLNTEAFF	few	TRBJ1-1	TRBV12-3/TRBV12-4	16	.
TGTGCCAGCAGCAACCGTGGGGAACAGCCCCAGCATTTT	CASSNRGEQPQHF	many	TRBJ1-5	TRBV6-2/TRBV6-3	13	.
TGTGCCAGCAGTTACTCGTCCCGGGACAGGGGAAAGACCCAGTACTTC	CASSYSSRDRGKTQYF	few	TRBJ2-5	TRBV6-2/TRBV6-3	16	TRBD1
TGTGCCACCAGTGACTTAGGGTTGGGGTCCTACAATGAGCAGTTCTTC	CATSDLGLGSYNEQFF	once	TRBJ2-1	TRBV24-1	16	.
TGTGCCAGCAGTTTTCGGGGGCGGACCCAGTACTTC	CASSFRGRTQYF	many	TRBJ2-5	TRBV12-3/TRBV12-4	12	.
TGTGCCAGCAGTACAGACAGGCCGCCGAGCACCGGGGAGCTGTTTTTT	CASSTDRPPSTGELFF	few	TRBJ2-2	TRBV11-2	16	.
TGCGCCAGCAAGGGTATAGCGGGGATCCAAGAGACCCAGTACTTC	CASKGIAGIQETQYF	many	TRBJ2-5	TRBV10-2	15	TRBD2
TGCAGTGCTAGAGGGTCTCTCAATCAGCCCCAGCATTTT	CSARGSLNQPQHF	many	TRBJ1-5	TRBV20-1	13	.
TGTGCCAGTAGTATAGAGGGTCTGGGTCAGCCCCAGCATTTT	CASSIEGLGQPQHF	many	TRBJ1-5	TRBV19	14	.
TGTGCCAGCAGTTATGACAGGTTTACCTACGAGCAGTACTTC	CASSYDRFTYEQYF	.	TRBJ2-7	TRBV6-5	14	.
TGTGCCAGCAGTGAAAATCAGAACTTGAACACTGAAGCTTTCTTT	CASSENQNLNTEAFF	.	TRBJ1-1	TRBV6-1	15	.
TGTGCCAGCAGTACTAGCGGGAGCGGTTCCTACGAGCAGTACTTC	CASSTSGSGSYEQYF	.	TRBJ2-7	TRBV7-2	15	TRBD2
TGTGCCAGCAGCTTATGGGCTGGTGGCGAGCAGTACTTC	CASSLWAGGEQYF	many	TRBJ2-7	TRBV7-9	13	.
TGCGCCAGCAGCCAAGTCACGGGGATTGGGGCCAACGTCCTGACTTTC	CASSQVTGIGANVLTF	few	TRBJ2-6	TRBV4-1	16	.
TGCGCCAGCAGCCCCCGCGCCGGACTAGCGGGAGATACGCAGTATTTT	CASSPRAGLAGDTQYF	.	TRBJ2-3	TRBV5-1	16	TRBD2
TGTGCCAGCAGCTTTCGTGCATACCAAGAGACCCAGTACTTC	CASSFRAYQETQYF	many	TRBJ2-5	TRBV13	14	.
TGTGCCACCACGGGACAGTACGAGCAGTACTTC	CATTGQYEQYF	many	TRBJ2-7	TRBV28	11	TRBD1
TGTGCCAGCAGCCAAGTCTCGGAAGGGTTCAATCAGCCCCAGCATTTT	CASSQVSEGFNQPQHF	few	TRBJ1-5	TRBV4-2	16	.
TGTGCCACCAGGGGTAGCGGATTTGAGACAGAGACCCAGTACTTC	CATRGSGFETETQYF	.	TRBJ2-5	TRBV15	15	.
TGCAGCGGGGGGGTCCCAGGCTACGAGCAGTACTTC	CSGGVPGYEQYF	many	TRBJ2-7	TRBV29-1	12	.
TGCAGTGCTAGAGATGTTTATTCGTCAGTGGAGCAGTACTTC	CSARDVYSSVEQYF	many	TRBJ2-7	TRBV20-1	14	.
TGTGCCACCCTAGGGCGGGCTCGATTATCCTATGGCTACACCTTC	CATLGRARLSYGYTF	many	TRBJ1-2	TRBV27	15	.
TGCGCCAGCAGCCCTACAGGGGGCGGTCATACACCCCTCCACTTT	CASSPTGGGHTPLHF	many	TRBJ1-6	TRBV4-1	15	TRBD1
TGTGCCAGCAGTGAGTCGGCTTCCAATTATCAGCCCCAGCATTTT	CASSESASNYQPQHF	many	TRBJ1-5	TRBV6-1	15	.
TGTGCCAGCAGACGCCAGCGGGAGAGTGGCCACGAGCAGTACTTC	CASRRQRESGHEQYF	many	TRBJ2-7	TRBV6-1	15	TRBD2
TGTGCCAGCAGCCAGTGGGGTACGGGCAATGGCTACACCTTC	CASSQWGTGNGYTF	many	TRBJ1-2	TRBV7-8	14	.
TGTGCCAGCAGTTATGCGGAAGAGACCCAGTACTTC	CASSYAEETQYF	.	TRBJ2-5	TRBV6-5	12	.
TGTGCCAGCAGTTTGGACAGGGAAAGAGCTGAAGCTTTCTTT	CASSLDRERAEAFF	many	TRBJ1-1	TRBV6-5	14	TRBD1
TGTGCTAGTGGTTTGGGGCTAGCGGGCGGAGAGACCCAGTACTTC	CASGLGLAGGETQYF	.	TRBJ2-5	TRBV12-5	15	TRBD2
TGTGCCAGCACGGTGCTGGGCACAGATACGCAGTATTTT	CASTVLGTDTQYF	.	TRBJ2-3	TRBV2	13	.
TGCAGCGCCGGGGGGCGGGGTGCCGGGGAGCTGTTTTTT	CSAGGRGAGELFF	.	TRBJ2-2	TRBV29-1	13	.
TGTGCCAGCAGTTACGGTGGCGGGAGTGGCACCGGGGAGCTGTTTTTT	CASSYGGGSGTGELFF	.	TRBJ2-2	TRBV6-5	16	TRBD2
TGTGCCAGCAGTGACTGGACAGGGACGGCCCAAGAGACCCAGTACTTC	CASSDWTGTAQETQYF	once	TRBJ2-5	TRBV6-1	16	TRBD1
TGTGCCAGCAGCTTGGGAGGGGCAGGGGGAGTGGCTGAAGCTTTCTTT	CASSLGGAGGVAEAFF	many	TRBJ1-1	TRBV5-6	16	TRBD1
TGTGCCAGCAGCCTCCGGACTATCGGGGCCAGCTACGAGCAGTGCTTC	CASSLRTIGASYEQCF	few	TRBJ2-7	TRBV3-1	16	.
TGCGCCAGCAGCTTGGCCGGGACAGGCCATCCAGAGCAGTACTTC	CASSLAGTGHPEQYF	many	TRBJ2-7	TRBV5-1	15	TRBD1
TGTGCCAGCAGCTTAGGTGGGACTTTATACAATGAGCAGTTCTTC	CASSLGGTLYNEQFF	many	TRBJ2-1	TRBV7-2	15	.